The clone carrying this T cell receptor beta chain was seen at least ten times. Using unique molecular identifiers, the investigators prepared the TCRbeta library. TCRdb used MiXCR to reprocess the PCR reads, holding one entry per CDR3 protein. The sample includes around 92,000 distinct CDR3 sequences, approximately 12% seen only once; the top ten take about 14%. These data originate in a study of T-cell reconstitution after alpha-beta-depleted transplantation in children. V was trimmed by 0 bases and J by 2 bases, leaving 8 bases between them. CDR1 is SGHRS, CDR2 YFSETQ, per germline. The CDR3 contains 14 residues.

V is TRBV5-1 and J is TRBJ2-5; D is undetermined. The source material was PBMCs from the stem cell graft donor, sampled from the stem cell graft. The receptor was isolated from a human donor who donated a stem cell graft to a child with inherited bone marrow failure. The CDR3 nucleotides are TGCGCCAGCAGCTTGGCAACCGAACAAGAGACCCAGTACTTC. This sequence encodes CASSLATEQETQYF.